The 13 T cell receptor beta chains below all came from one sample that was sequenced in a study of blood T cell repertoires in COVID-19. Produced via immunoSEQ multiplex PCR; TCRdb's table is partial and in-frame only. The table shows around 200,000 clones, with roughly 90% occurring only once. Specimen: PBMCs or T cells enriched from blood (not recorded which). The receptor source for this set is a woman aged 25 to 39 who had been exposed to COVID-19.

This rearrangement joins TRBV9 to TRBJ2-7; 8 bases fit TRBD1. This CDR3 region has 14 residues. With 3 bases clipped from V and 0 bases from J, the junction kept 2 bases outside the gene matches. From germline, CDR1 is SGDLS and CDR2 YYNGEE. The CDR3 sequence is CASSETGASYEQYF. The CDR3 DNA is TGTGCCAGCAGCGAGACAGGGGCCTCCTACGAGCAGTACTTC.

The V gene is TRBV30, the J gene TRBJ1-4, with TRBD1 matching 7 bases. The CDR3 length is 14 residues. Germline V gene lookup returns CDR1 GTSNPN and CDR2 SVGIG (reference sequence). The J segment lost 8 bases and the V segment lost 1 base, leaving 7 bases of the junction unmatched. The CDR3 region has the DNA TGTGCCTGGAGTGAGGGGGCGCGAACCGAAAAACTGTTTTTT. It yields the protein CAWSEGARTEKLFF.

The V call is TRBV11-2, the J call TRBJ1-3; D not resolved. With 1 base removed from V and 0 bases from J, the gap between germline ends came to 10 bases. Germline V CDR1 and CDR2: SGHAT, FQNNGV. The CDR3 extends over 16 amino acids. CDR3 amino acids: CASSLVQAHSGNTIYF. Written as DNA, the CDR3 is TGTGCCAGCAGCTTAGTGCAGGCGCACTCTGGAAACACCATATATTTT.

The rearrangement links TRBV12-5 to TRBJ1-5, with 7 bases identical to TRBD1. This CDR3 has 17 residues. Germline lookup yields CDR1 LGHNT and CDR2 FRNRAP. V was clipped by 1 base and J by 5 bases; unmatched bases: 11. CDR3 in amino acids: CASGLAFDRVYDQPQHF. The CDR3 nucleotides read TGTGCTAGTGGTTTGGCCTTTGACAGGGTTTATGATCAGCCCCAGCATTTT.

As concerns this clone: The sample contains more than one DNA sequence encoding this CDR3. CDR3: CATSDVAGGTDTQYF. The CDR3 DNA sequence: TGTGCCACCAGTGATGTAGCGGGTGGCACAGATACGCAGTATTTT. This chain links TRBV24-1 with TRBJ2-3, with TRBD2 matching over 7 bases. After removal of 3 bases from V and 1 base from J, the junction contained 3 bases not matched to a gene. Germline CDR1 reads KGHDR; CDR2 reads SFDVKD. The CDR3 contains 15 residues.

This clone appeared a few times. V usage is TRBV7-6 and J usage is TRBJ1-6; 8 positions agree with TRBD1. CDR1 and CDR2 (germline): SGHVS, FNYEAQ. V gave up 4 bases and J gave up 8 bases; unmatched junction bases: 7. The CDR3 loop spans 15 amino acids. In nucleotides, the CDR3 is TGTGCCAGCAGCTCCAGGGGGCGAAGGGATTCACCCCTCCACTTT. It encodes CASSSRGRRDSPLHF.

The chain couples TRBV12-3 or TRBV12-4 to TRBJ2-2; D is undetermined. CDR3 length: 13 residues. Trimming took 7 bases from V and 5 from J, leaving 11 bases between them. This CDR3 is CASKVSATGELFF. The CDR3, as DNA: TGTGCCAGCAAAGTCAGTGCTACCGGGGAGCTGTTTTTT.

This clone has only one observation. The chain couples TRBV7-9 to TRBJ2-7, with D possibly matching TRBD1 (5 bases). There are 11 residues in the CDR3. Trimming cost V 5 bases and J 7 bases, with 9 bases left between them. Germline V gene data show CDR1 as SEHNR and CDR2 as FQNEAQ (reference sequence). The CDR3 loop is CASSPGLEQYF. Here the CDR3 DNA reads TGTGCCAGCAGCCCAGGGTTGGAGCAGTACTTC.

The rearrangement uses TRBV7-2 and TRBJ2-1; tentatively, D is TRBD2 (5 bases). Germline CDR1 SGHTA, CDR2 FQGNSA. Deletions cut 0 bases from V and 3 bases from J, with 12 bases between. The CDR3 is made up of 16 amino acids. The CDR3 loop is CASSLAGAGNYNEQFF. As DNA, the CDR3 is TGTGCCAGCAGCTTAGCGGGAGCCGGGAACTACAATGAGCAGTTCTTC.

The J gene is TRBJ2-3, the V gene TRBV7-8; D remains ambiguous. The ends were cut back, 1 base at V and 6 bases at J, with 14 bases in the middle. Germline CDR1 and CDR2: SGHVS and FQNEAQ. This CDR3 has 15 amino acids. CDR3 DNA: TGTGCCAGCAGCTTAGTTCGCCCCTCCGGGGATACGCAGTATTTT. As protein: CASSLVRPSGDTQYF.

This clone is a singleton in its sample. The V gene is TRBV2, the J gene TRBJ2-1, with TRBD1 matching 9 bases. The CDR3 length is 15 residues. Germline trimming cut 4 bases from V and 4 bases from J; bases unmatched to any gene: 5. Germline CDR1 SNHLY, CDR2 FYNNEI. The chain's CDR3 is CASSGVGTGYNEQFF. The CDR3 bases are TGTGCCAGCAGTGGTGTCGGGACAGGGTACAATGAGCAGTTCTTC. Variable domain in full (rest from reference TRBV2 and TRBJ2-1): EPEVTQTPSHQVTQMGQEVILRCVPISNHLYFYWYRQILGQKVEFLVSFYNNEISEKSEIFDDQFSVERPDGSNFTLKIRSTKLEDSAMYFCASSGVGTGYNEQFFGPGTRLTVL.

This clone has a single count. The chain recombines TRBV7-2 with TRBJ2-1; TRBD2 matches 11 bases. The germline CDR1 and CDR2 sequences are SGHTA and FQGNSA. J was trimmed by 7 bases and V by 3 bases; bases with no gene match: 5. The CDR3 is 15 residues long. CDR3 region: CASSLASGGRNEQFF. In DNA form, the CDR3 reads TGTGCCAGCAGCTTGGCTAGCGGGGGGAGGAATGAGCAGTTCTTC.

The chain combines TRBV5-1 with TRBJ1-1; D possibly corresponds to TRBD1 (5 bases). With 4 bases removed from V and 1 base from J, the gap between germline ends came to 8 bases. The CDR3 has 13 residues. Germline loops: CDR1 SGHRS, CDR2 YFSETQ. CDR3 coding DNA: TGCGCCAGCAGCCCAGGACAGAACACTGAAGCTTTCTTT. It codes for CASSPGQNTEAFF. Combining the CDR3 with reference TRBV5-1 and TRBJ1-1 gives the whole variable domain KAGVTQTPRYLIKTRGQQVTLSCSPISGHRSVSWYQQTPGQGLQFLFEYFSETQRNKGNFPGRFSGRQFSNSRSEMNVSTLELGDSALYLCASSPGQNTEAFFGQGTRLTVV.